The 25 T cell receptor beta chains below come from one sample, sequenced in a study of CD4 T cells in relation to SARS-CoV-2 and coronaviruses. These receptors have no known antigen. The data were produced by immunoSEQ multiplex PCR, yet TCRdb's version contains in-frame clones alone and is incomplete. The data contain about 36,000 clones, about 80% of them seen just once; the ten biggest clones take up 5.5% to 8.5%. The specimen was naive CD4+ T cells from PBMCs, cultured in vitro. Subset reported: naive CD4+ T cells isolated by negative enrichment. All receptors derive from an adult with COVID-19.

This chain joins TRBV18 and TRBJ2-6; D is uncertain. Germline lookup yields CDR1 KGHSH and CDR2 LQKENI. This CDR3 has 16 residues. The V end lost 1 base, the J end lost 4 bases, and 11 bases lay between the germline ends. The CDR3 loop is CASSPRTAEGANVLTF. As DNA, the CDR3 is TGTGCCAGCTCACCACGGACCGCGGAAGGGGCCAACGTCCTGACTTTC. The full variable domain, rest sourced from reference TRBV18 and TRBJ2-6, is NAGVMQNPRHLVRRRGQEARLRCSPMKGHSHVYWYRQLPEEGLKFMVYLQKENIIDESGMPKERFSAEFPKEGPSILRIQQVVRGDSAAYFCASSPRTAEGANVLTFGAGSRLTVL.

Only a few counts were recorded for this clone. The V call is TRBV11-3, the J call TRBJ1-1, with no clear D. V lost 2 bases, J lost 11 bases, and 15 bases lay in between. This CDR3 region has 13 residues. Germline values: CDR1 SGHNT, CDR2 YENEEA. CDR3 nucleotides: TGTGCCAGCAGCTTAAGTTCCTGGACGGAGGCTTTCTTT. Translating gives CASSLSSWTEAFF.

V is TRBV7-9 and J is TRBJ1-1, with D unresolved. Per the germline V gene, CDR1 is SEHNR and CDR2 is FQNEAQ (reference sequence). The CDR3 runs 15 residues. With 1 base removed from V and 4 bases from J, the gap between germline ends came to 13 bases. CDR3 bases: TGTGCCAGCAGCTTAGGGAGTATGTCGGTCACTGAAGCTTTCTTT. Translation gives CASSLGSMSVTEAFF.

This sequence joins TRBV6-1 and TRBJ2-5; a weak D match, TRBD1 (5 bases). Germline lookup yields CDR1 MNHNS and CDR2 SASEGT. Trimming removed 4 bases at V and 5 bases at J, with 20 bases between. The CDR3 is 16 residues long. Here the CDR3 DNA reads TGTGCCAGCAGTGGAAGAACAGGCTACCTCGGGGAGACCCAGTACTTC. Protein product: CASSGRTGYLGETQYF.

The chain is built from TRBV4-2 and TRBJ2-2; D is unresolved. Between the trimmed V and J ends, which lost 1 base and 3 bases, there was a span of 6 bases. Germline CDR1 LGHNA, CDR2 YNFKEQ. This CDR3 spans 14 amino acids. CDR3 in amino acids: CASSQVEDTGELFF. In DNA form, the CDR3 reads TGTGCCAGCAGCCAAGTTGAGGACACCGGGGAGCTGTTTTTT.

The rearrangement links TRBV27 to TRBJ2-3; the match to TRBD1 covers 8 bases. The germline gives CDR1 MNHEY, CDR2 SMNVEV (reference sequence). This CDR3 region has 14 residues. The J segment lost 1 base and the V segment lost 5 bases, leaving 2 bases of the junction unmatched. CDR3 sequence reads: CASSDRGGTDTQYF. CDR3 sequence (DNA): TGTGCCAGCAGTGACAGGGGCGGCACAGATACGCAGTATTTT.

This sequence joins TRBV10-3 and TRBJ2-3; the D is unclear. The CDR3 contains 12 residues. Trimming cost V 3 bases and J 3 bases, with 4 bases left between them. Germline CDR1 and CDR2: ENHRY and SYGVKD. CDR3: CAISDPTDTQYF. The CDR3 coding sequence is TGTGCCATCAGTGACCCAACAGATACGCAGTATTTT.

The chain carries TRBV5-4 and TRBJ2-5, with TRBD1 matching over 7 bases. The CDR3 contains 14 residues. CDR1 is SGHNT and CDR2 is YYREEE in the germline V gene (reference sequence). Losses at the gene ends were 0 bases for V and 5 bases for J; bases not matched to a gene: 4. The CDR3: CASSLATGLETQYF. The CDR3 nucleotides read TGTGCCAGCAGCTTGGCGACAGGGTTGGAGACCCAGTACTTC.

The rearrangement joins TRBV3-1 (or the pseudogene TRBV3-2) to TRBJ2-7; the match to TRBD2 covers 7 bases. V lost 1 base to trimming and J lost 4 bases; unmatched junction nucleotides: 1. The CDR3 is 13 amino acids. Germline V gene data show CDR1 as LGHDT and CDR2 as YNNKEL (reference sequence). CDR3 loop: CASSQVGGYEQYF. CDR3 nucleotide sequence: TGTGCCAGCAGCCAAGTGGGAGGGTACGAGCAGTACTTC.

This clone has a handful of counts. The V and J genes are TRBV28 and TRBJ1-3; D gene unclear. V dropped 6 bases and J dropped 2 bases, with 11 bases sitting between them. Germline loops: CDR1 MDHEN, CDR2 SYDVKM. The CDR3 consists of 14 residues. The CDR3 DNA sequence: TGTGCCAGCAGCCCTAAGGGCCCTGGAAACACCATATATTTT. This gives the protein CASSPKGPGNTIYF.

This sequence joins TRBV4-1 and TRBJ2-3; weak D call: TRBD1 (5 bases). Germline CDR1 and CDR2: MGHRA and YSYEKL. The length of the CDR3 is 15 residues. V was pared by 1 base and J by 2 bases, with 10 bases between. In DNA, the CDR3 is TGCGCCAGCAGCCAAGTGGGGCTAGTCACAGATACGCAGTATTTT. Translating gives CASSQVGLVTDTQYF.

J is TRBJ2-5 and V is TRBV7-6; possibly TRBD1 or TRBD2 for D (7 bases each). Per the germline V gene, CDR1 is SGHVS and CDR2 is FNYEAQ. V lost 0 bases and J lost 2, with 13 bases in between. CDR3 length: 16 residues. The DNA for the CDR3 is TGTGCCAGCAGCTTAGCGGGAGGGGGCTTACAAGAGACCCAGTACTTC. Its protein product is CASSLAGGGLQETQYF.

This clone has just one count. V usage is TRBV28 and J usage is TRBJ2-7; D is uncertain. V lost 4 bases to trimming and J lost 4 bases, with 14 bases between them. This CDR3 has 14 residues. Per the germline V gene, CDR1 is MDHEN and CDR2 is SYDVKM. The CDR3 is CASSSPRSLYEQYF. As DNA, the CDR3 is TGTGCCAGCAGTTCCCCTAGGAGTCTTTACGAGCAGTACTTC.

This sequence joins TRBV28 and TRBJ2-7, with 11 nucleotides matching TRBD1. Germline assignment: CDR1 MDHEN and CDR2 SYDVKM. The CDR3 length is 14 residues. The V gene end was trimmed by 4 bases and the J gene end by 4 bases; junction bases not matched to a gene: 3. CDR3 amino acids: CASSWDRGEYEQYF. The CDR3 DNA reads TGTGCCAGCAGTTGGGACAGGGGGGAATACGAGCAGTACTTC.

The sample holds a few counts of this clone. The gene calls are TRBV7-9 and TRBJ1-2; no definite D call. V lost 5 bases and J 4 bases, leaving 14 bases between the germline ends. CDR3 length: 14 amino acids. Germline V gene sequence: CDR1 SEHNR, CDR2 FQNEAQ (reference sequence). CDR3 coding DNA: TGTGCCAGCAGCAGATCCGGGCCTCTCTATGGCTACACCTTC. Its protein product is CASSRSGPLYGYTF.

This clone is a singleton in its sample. The chain employs TRBV2 and TRBJ2-3, with 13 bases lining up with TRBD2. J was trimmed by 5 bases and V by 7 bases; bases with no gene match: 6. This CDR3 has 15 residues. Per the germline V gene, CDR1 is SNHLY and CDR2 is FYNNEI. The DNA for the CDR3 is TGTGCCAGCATCGGACTAGCGGGAGCTGGAGATACGCAGTATTTT. The encoded protein is CASIGLAGAGDTQYF.

The chain recombines TRBV7-3 with TRBJ2-2, with TRBD1 identical over 9 bases. The CDR3 runs to 15 residues. In germline, CDR1 is SGHTA, CDR2 FQGTGA. With V trimmed by 4 bases and J by 6 bases, 6 bases remained unmatched. CDR3 residues: CASSWGTGISGELFF. The DNA of the CDR3 is TGTGCCAGCAGCTGGGGGACAGGGATTTCCGGGGAGCTGTTTTTT.

This clone was detected once. The chain carries TRBV19 and TRBJ1-5; maybe TRBD1 (5 bases). Trimming took 5 bases from V and 9 from J, leaving 11 bases between them. The CDR3 consists of 12 residues. The germline CDR1 and CDR2 sequences are LNHDA and SQIVND (reference sequence). CDR3 coding DNA: TGTGCCAGTAGTTTATTGGGACGGCCCCAGCATTTT. Translating gives CASSLLGRPQHF. Full variable domain (missing parts from reference TRBV19 and TRBJ1-5): DGGITQSPKYLFRKEGQNVTLSCEQNLNHDAMYWYRQDPGQGLRLIYYSQIVNDFQKGDIAEGYSVSREKKESFPLTVTSAQKNPTAFYLCASSLLGRPQHFGDGTRLSIL.

This sequence joins TRBV7-3 and TRBJ2-7, with 8 bases lining up with TRBD2. Trimming at V came to 5 bases and at J to 2 bases, leaving 5 bases not matched to a gene. Germline V gene data show CDR1 as SGHTA and CDR2 as FQGTGA. The CDR3 extends over 14 amino acids. For the CDR3, the DNA is TGTGCCAGCAGCCCGACTAGCGCCACCTACGAGCAGTACTTC. Protein sequence: CASSPTSATYEQYF. The whole variable domain, remainder taken from reference TRBV7-3 and TRBJ2-7, is GAGVSQTPSNKVTEKGKYVELRCDPISGHTALYWYRQSLGQGPEFLIYFQGTGAADDSGLPNDRFFAVRPEGSVSTLKIQRTERGDSAVYLCASSPTSATYEQYFGPGTRLTVT.

The chain joins TRBV6-5 to TRBJ2-3; the D gene is possibly TRBD2 (6 bases). Trimming left V 0 bases short and J 5 bases short, with 9 bases between. Germline V gene sequence: CDR1 MNHEY, CDR2 SVGAGI. This CDR3 has 14 amino acids. The CDR3 DNA sequence: TGTGCCAGCAGTTACTCCTTAGCGGAAGATACGCAGTATTTT. This encodes CASSYSLAEDTQYF.

This chain links TRBV5-1 with TRBJ2-3; 8 bases agree with TRBD2. The CDR3 consists of 15 residues. Germline CDR1 reads SGHRS; CDR2 reads YFSETQ. V dropped 4 bases and J dropped 2; count of bases not matched to a gene: 6. In DNA, the CDR3 is TGCGCCAGCAGCCCCGAGACTAGCGTCACAGATACGCAGTATTTT. Translation: CASSPETSVTDTQYF.

For the CDR3, the DNA is TGTGCCAGCAGCTTGATAGGGAGGAACACTGAAGCTTTCTTT. Translating it yields CASSLIGRNTEAFF. The chain carries TRBV7-2 and TRBJ1-1; unclear D gene. Per germline, CDR1 SGHTA and CDR2 FQGNSA. The CDR3 spans 14 residues. V shed 3 bases and J shed 1 base, with 9 bases lying between them.

A few counts support this clone. J is TRBJ2-1 and V is TRBV19; D tentatively fits TRBD1 or TRBD2 (6 bases each). Germline CDR1 reads LNHDA; CDR2 reads SQIVND (reference sequence). There are 14 residues in the CDR3. Trimming removed 2 bases from V and 5 bases from J, with 10 bases in between. CDR3 loop: CASSIRGRNNEQFF. For the CDR3, the DNA is TGTGCCAGTAGTATACGGGGGCGGAACAATGAGCAGTTCTTC.

CDR3 region: CASTSLGLGAHTDTQYF. Written as DNA, the CDR3 is TGTGCCAGCACCTCCTTAGGGCTAGGGGCACACACAGATACGCAGTATTTT. J is TRBJ2-3 and V is TRBV28, with a tentative D call TRBD1 (5 bases). CDR3 length: 17 amino acids. With 7 bases removed from V and 2 bases from J, the gap between germline ends came to 22 bases. Germline values: CDR1 MDHEN, CDR2 SYDVKM.

This chain uses TRBV11-2 with TRBJ2-5; 7 bases are a match to TRBD2. The CDR3 is made up of 14 amino acids. Trimming cost V 5 bases and J 4 bases; bases outside gene matches: 7. Germline V gives CDR1 SGHAT, CDR2 FQNNGV. CDR3: CASSTRTSAETQYF. CDR3 coding DNA: TGTGCCAGCAGCACGAGGACTAGTGCAGAGACCCAGTACTTC. The variable domain in full, with the rest retrieved from reference TRBV11-2 and TRBJ2-5, is EAGVAQSPRYKIIEKRQSVAFWCNPISGHATLYWYQQILGQGPKLLIQFQNNGVVDDSQLPKDRFSAERLKGVDSTLKIQPAKLEDSAVYLCASSTRTSAETQYFGPGTRLLVL.